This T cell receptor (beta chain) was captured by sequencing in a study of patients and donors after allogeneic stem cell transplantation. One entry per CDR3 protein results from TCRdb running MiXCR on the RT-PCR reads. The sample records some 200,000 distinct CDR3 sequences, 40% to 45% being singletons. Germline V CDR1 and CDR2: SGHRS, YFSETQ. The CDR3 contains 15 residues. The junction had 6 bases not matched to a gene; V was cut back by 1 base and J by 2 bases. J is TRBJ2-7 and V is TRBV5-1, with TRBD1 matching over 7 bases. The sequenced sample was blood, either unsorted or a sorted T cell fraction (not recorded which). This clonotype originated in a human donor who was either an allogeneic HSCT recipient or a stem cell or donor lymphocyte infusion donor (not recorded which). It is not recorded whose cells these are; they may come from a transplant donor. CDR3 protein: CASSLYRGFTYEQYF. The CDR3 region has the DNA TGCGCCAGCAGCTTGTACAGGGGCTTTACCTACGAGCAGTACTTC. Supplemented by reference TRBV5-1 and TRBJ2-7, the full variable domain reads KAGVTQTPRYLIKTRGQQVTLSCSPISGHRSVSWYQQTPGQGLQFLFEYFSETQRNKGNFPGRFSGRQFSNSRSEMNVSTLELGDSALYLCASSLYRGFTYEQYFGPGTRLTVT.